This T cell receptor (beta chain) derives from a study of blood T cell repertoires in COVID-19. This CDR3 has 15 residues. V dropped 5 bases and J dropped 7; count of bases not matched to a gene: 7. Germline V lookup: CDR1 MNHEY, CDR2 SMNVEV (reference sequence). In the study's own analysis: Amplification with reference gene primers provided the estimates of nucleated cell counts. The table came from immunoSEQ multiplex PCR; TCRdb's copy has only in-frame clones and leaves some out. Clone size and V and J calls were adopted from that table, with D and trimming inferred from the DNA. Of 90,000 or so clones listed, around 90% are singletons.

This TCR derives from a young man with COVID-19, enrolled during active disease. Source material: peripheral blood. The chain uses TRBV27 and TRBJ1-6, with 8 bases identical to TRBD1. The CDR3 loop is CASSSQGAGNSPLHF. The CDR3 DNA follows: TGTGCCAGCAGTAGCCAGGGGGCTGGAAATTCACCCCTCCACTTT.